This is a list of T cell receptor beta chains from one sample in a study of regulatory T cells in long-lasting Graves disease. Each CDR3 protein is one row after TCRdb ran MiXCR on the multiplex PCR reads. The table lists around 500,000 distinct CDR3 sequences, 13% of them singletons, with roughly a tenth in the top ten. The sample was also reused in another study, on T cells in Graves' hyperthyroidism and ophthalmopathy.

The sample in question was peripheral blood mononuclear cells (PBMCs), obtained at new diagnosis, from a patient treated with antithyroid drugs. The receptor source for this set is a man under 40 with Graves disease. Each CDR3 is given with its conserved first and last residue. D genes are given only for firm matches. The size of a clone is reported for some rows only, either as once, few or many, or as a class for expanded clones.

TRBV20-1	TRBD1	few	TRBJ1-5	TGCAGTGCTTTGACAGGGGGTTCACACCCCCAGCATTTT	CSALTGGSHPQHF
TRBV18	-	-	TRBJ2-2	TGTGCCAGCTCCTCAGGGATACTGAACACCGGGGAGCTGTTTTTT	CASSSGILNTGELFF
TRBV24-1	-	many	TRBJ2-1	TGTGCCACCAGTGATTTAAGAGGTACCTCGGTTGATGAGCAGTTCTTC	CATSDLRGTSVDEQFF
TRBV12-5	-	many	TRBJ1-1	TGTGCTAGTGCCTTGGGGGGGGTAAACACTGAAGCTTTCTTT	CASALGGVNTEAFF
TRBV5-1	TRBD1	-	TRBJ1-5	TGCGCCAGCAGCGTGGACAGGGGCGGACAGCCCCAGCATTTT	CASSVDRGGQPQHF
TRBV2	-	many	TRBJ1-1	TGTGCCAGCAGTGTGAACGGGGCTGAAGCTTTCTTT	CASSVNGAEAFF
TRBV24-1	TRBD2	many	TRBJ2-1	TGTGCCACCAGTCTCCCAGGGAGCGGGAGCAATGAGCAGTTCTTC	CATSLPGSGSNEQFF
TRBV29-1	-	many	TRBJ2-2	TGCAGCGTTGAAAGGGGGACCGGGGAGCTGTTTTTT	CSVERGTGELFF
TRBV2	-	few	TRBJ1-2	TGTGCCAGCAGTGAATCTGCAGGGCTTAACTATGGCTACACCTTC	CASSESAGLNYGYTF
TRBV12-3/TRBV12-4	-	many	TRBJ2-2	TGTGCCAGCAGTTTCCTTACCAACACCGGGGAGCTGTTTTTT	CASSFLTNTGELFF
TRBV2	TRBD1	many	TRBJ1-2	TGTGCCAGCAGTCCACCGGGACAGCAAGTGAATGGCTACACCTTC	CASSPPGQQVNGYTF
TRBV20-1	-	few	TRBJ2-1	TGCAGTGCTAGATTACGCCCGGGACTGGGTTACAATGAGCAGTTCTTC	CSARLRPGLGYNEQFF
TRBV7-6	TRBD2	few	TRBJ2-1	TGTGCCAGCAGCTTAGCCACTGCGGGAGCGGGCAATGAGCAGTTCTTC	CASSLATAGAGNEQFF
TRBV6-5	-	many	TRBJ1-4	TGTGCCAGCAGTTACGGTATTTGGGACATACTGTTTTTT	CASSYGIWDILFF
TRBV7-2	-	many	TRBJ2-7	TGTGCCAGCAGCTTGGGACTGGGCTCCTACGAGCAGTACTTC	CASSLGLGSYEQYF
TRBV5-5	-	-	TRBJ2-7	TGTGCCAGCAGCTTGGTCTCTTGGGAGCAGTACTTC	CASSLVSWEQYF
TRBV25-1	TRBD1	-	TRBJ2-3	TGTGCCAGCAGGGATGACAGGGGAAGAGATACGCAGTATTTT	CASRDDRGRDTQYF
TRBV2	-	many	TRBJ1-5	TGTGCCAGCAGTGAAGTTACACGGAGCAATCAGCCCCAGCATTTT	CASSEVTRSNQPQHF
TRBV12-3/TRBV12-4	-	many	TRBJ1-1	TGTGCCAGCAGTTTAGCTGGCCAGGGAGACACTGAAGCTTTCTTT	CASSLAGQGDTEAFF
TRBV30	TRBD1	-	TRBJ2-4	TGTGCCTGGAGCGACAGGGGACCAGCCAAAAACATTCAGTACTTC	CAWSDRGPAKNIQYF
TRBV19	-	-	TRBJ2-7	TGTGCCAGTAGTATCGGGTGGGGGCGCGGCGAGCAGTACTTC	CASSIGWGRGEQYF
TRBV27	TRBD1	-	TRBJ1-1	TGTGCCAGCAGTTTGGCAGGGGGACACACCGCTGAAGCTTTCTTT	CASSLAGGHTAEAFF